This is a list of T cell receptor beta chains from one sample in a study of molecular identifiers for immune sequencing clone quantification. TCRdb re-called the PCR reads through MiXCR, storing one row per CDR3 protein. The top ten clones hold about 0.75% of a sample with under 600,000 distinct CDR3 sequences, under 30% of them seen once. The specimen sequenced was naive CD8+ T cells from blood, with Jurkat cell RNA spiked in. Receptor source: a human donor in good health. Some libraries in this study had Jurkat cell RNA spiked in. Each CDR3 is given with its conserved first and last residue. Fields, in order: J gene, clone size, D gene, V gene, CDR3 protein, CDR3 DNA. The D gene is left open where the match is weak. Clone size is shown for a subset of rows, as once, few, many or a class of expanded clone.

TRBJ2-7 | many | NA | TRBV20-1 | CSARGDRAYEQYF | TGCAGTGCGCGGGGGGACAGGGCATACGAGCAGTACTTC
TRBJ2-5 | many | NA | TRBV6-5 | CASSSRYQETQYF | TGTGCCAGCAGCAGCAGGTACCAAGAGACCCAGTACTTC
TRBJ1-3 | many | NA | TRBV19 | CASSPDGNTIYF | TGTGCCAGTAGTCCGGATGGAAACACCATATATTTT
TRBJ1-1 | NA | NA | TRBV3-1 | CASSQAPGEYTEAFF | TGTGCCAGCAGCCAAGCCCCCGGAGAGTACACTGAAGCTTTCTTT
TRBJ2-7 | many | NA | TRBV25-1 | CASSDGPGSSSYEQYF | TGTGCCAGCAGTGACGGTCCAGGCTCGAGCTCCTACGAGCAGTACTTC
TRBJ2-7 | few | NA | TRBV25-1 | CASSDHYNYEQYF | TGTGCCAGCAGTGATCATTATAACTACGAGCAGTACTTC
TRBJ1-1 | NA | NA | TRBV30 | CAWRLQTEAFF | TGTGCCTGGAGACTTCAGACTGAAGCTTTCTTT
TRBJ2-5 | few | NA | TRBV4-3 | CASSQDGRGRPPETQYF | TGCGCCAGCAGCCAAGACGGCCGGGGGCGCCCCCCAGAGACCCAGTACTTC
TRBJ2-5 | few | NA | TRBV12-3/TRBV12-4 | CASSLSKRVEGYPGETQYF | TGTGCCAGCAGTTTATCTAAGAGGGTGGAAGGCTACCCTGGGGAGACCCAGTACTTC
TRBJ1-3 | few | NA | TRBV29-1 | CSVEIGAFGNTIYF | TGCAGCGTTGAAATTGGGGCATTCGGAAACACCATATATTTT
TRBJ1-5 | many | NA | TRBV29-1 | CSARQDNQPQHF | TGCAGCGCAAGACAGGACAATCAGCCCCAGCATTTT
TRBJ1-1 | NA | NA | TRBV28 | CASSFRDDTEAFF | TGTGCCAGCAGTTTCAGGGATGACACTGAAGCTTTCTTT
TRBJ1-5 | NA | NA | TRBV5-6 | CASSLARGASNQPQHF | TGTGCCAGCAGCTTGGCCAGGGGCGCAAGCAATCAGCCCCAGCATTTT
TRBJ2-3 | few | NA | TRBV4-1 | CASSQDFLDKRATDTQYF | TGCGCCAGCAGCCAAGATTTCCTGGACAAGAGGGCCACAGATACGCAGTATTTT
TRBJ2-1 | many | TRBD2 | TRBV19 | CASSSIAGTYNEQFF | TGTGCCAGTAGTAGTATAGCGGGAACCTACAATGAGCAGTTCTTC
TRBJ2-1 | many | NA | TRBV7-9 | CASSRFGGTQTYNEQFF | TGTGCCAGCAGCCGGTTCGGCGGGACACAGACCTACAATGAGCAGTTCTTC
TRBJ2-3 | NA | TRBD2 | TRBV9 | CASSSSGLGDTQYF | TGTGCCAGCAGTTCTAGCGGACTCGGGGATACGCAGTATTTT
TRBJ2-3 | few | NA | TRBV21-1 | CASSKAVGSITDTQYF | TGTGCCAGCAGCAAAGCAGTAGGGTCAATCACAGATACGCAGTATTTT
TRBJ1-1 | many | NA | TRBV6-5 | CASSYRQNTEAFF | TGTGCCAGCAGCTACAGACAGAACACTGAAGCTTTCTTT
TRBJ2-3 | many | NA | TRBV7-6 | CASGGVTDTQYF | TGTGCCAGCGGCGGGGTCACAGATACGCAGTATTTT
TRBJ1-5 | few | NA | TRBV2 | CASTTRRTELRQPQHF | TGTGCCAGCACGACTCGTCGAACCGAGTTAAGGCAGCCCCAGCATTTT
TRBJ2-1 | NA | NA | TRBV24-1 | CATSQPNWSGPYDEQFF | TGTGCCACCTCTCAACCCAATTGGTCGGGACCTTACGATGAGCAGTTCTTC
TRBJ2-1 | NA | NA | TRBV25-1 | CASSKPGTLYNEQFF | TGTGCCAGCAGCAAACCCGGGACTTTGTACAATGAGCAGTTCTTC
TRBJ2-5 | few | TRBD1 | TRBV28 | CASSTGTVQETQYF | TGTGCCAGCAGTACCGGGACAGTTCAAGAGACCCAGTACTTC
TRBJ2-7 | NA | NA | TRBV9 | CASSVGTAPSYEQYF | TGTGCCAGCAGCGTAGGGACCGCGCCATCCTACGAGCAGTACTTC
TRBJ1-1 | few | NA | TRBV24-1 | CATTGPNTEAFF | TGTGCCACCACAGGGCCCAACACTGAAGCTTTCTTT
TRBJ1-1 | NA | NA | TRBV7-9 | CASSSRDSPASAFF | TGTGCCAGCAGCTCCCGGGACTCCCCTGCATCAGCTTTCTTT
TRBJ1-1 | many | NA | TRBV4-1 | CASSQDRTFNTEAFF | TGCGCCAGCAGCCAAGATCGGACCTTTAACACTGAAGCTTTCTTT
TRBJ2-7 | few | NA | TRBV20-1 | CSAPRGVEQYF | TGCAGTGCTCCGAGGGGCGTCGAGCAGTACTTC
TRBJ1-3 | NA | NA | TRBV27 | CASAALGSNPIYF | TGTGCCAGCGCTGCCTTGGGTTCAAACCCCATATATTTT
TRBJ1-2 | NA | NA | TRBV12-3/TRBV12-4 | CASSPRQFDYGYTF | TGTGCCAGCAGTCCCCGACAGTTCGACTATGGCTACACCTTC
TRBJ2-7 | NA | TRBD2 | TRBV11-2 | CASSLSDAGGPATYEQYF | TGTGCCAGCAGCTTATCTGATGCGGGGGGCCCGGCTACCTACGAGCAGTACTTC
TRBJ1-1 | NA | NA | TRBV6-1 | CASSEAYRTRRENTEAFF | TGTGCCAGCAGTGAAGCGTACCGGACCCGTAGGGAGAACACTGAAGCTTTCTTT
TRBJ2-3 | many | TRBD2 | TRBV27 | CASRQNRGLADTQYF | TGTGCCAGCAGGCAAAACCGGGGACTAGCAGATACGCAGTATTTT
TRBJ1-6 | many | NA | TRBV2 | CASSPGGFSPLHF | TGTGCCAGCAGTCCCGGGGGGTTTTCACCCCTCCACTTT
TRBJ2-1 | many | NA | TRBV9 | CASSSGDQGVQFF | TGTGCCAGCAGCTCTGGGGACCAAGGAGTGCAGTTCTTC
TRBJ2-3 | NA | NA | TRBV21-1 | CASSKVSLPPGGSQGYTDTQYF | TGTGCCAGCAGCAAAGTTTCCTTACCCCCGGGAGGAAGCCAGGGGTACACAGATACGCAGTATTTT
TRBJ1-3 | many | NA | TRBV14 | CASSQGSGSGNTIYF | TGTGCCAGCAGCCAAGGTTCTGGGTCTGGAAACACCATATATTTT
TRBJ2-1 | many | TRBD1 | TRBV4-3 | CASSQDLYRGHNEQFF | TGCGCCAGCAGCCAAGATCTGTACAGGGGACACAATGAGCAGTTCTTC
TRBJ2-7 | many | TRBD1 | TRBV20-1 | CSAMDRPSYEQYF | TGCAGTGCAATGGACAGGCCCTCCTACGAGCAGTACTTC
TRBJ2-3 | NA | TRBD2 | TRBV5-1 | CASSLRLAGATDTQYF | TGCGCCAGCAGCCTCCGACTAGCGGGAGCAACAGATACGCAGTATTTT
TRBJ2-6 | many | TRBD1 | TRBV27 | CASRPLVGQGIGANVLTF | TGTGCCAGCAGACCCCTTGTGGGACAGGGGATTGGGGCCAACGTCCTGACTTTC
TRBJ2-1 | few | NA | TRBV30 | CAWSVLRGTYNEQFF | TGTGCCTGGAGTGTTCTCCGGGGAACCTACAATGAGCAGTTCTTC
TRBJ2-2 | many | NA | TRBV12-3/TRBV12-4 | CASSFLITGELFF | TGTGCCAGCAGTTTCCTTATAACCGGGGAGCTGTTTTTT
TRBJ2-1 | many | NA | TRBV7-6 | CASSFTTTHPGQKFNEQFF | TGTGCCAGCAGCTTTACAACCACCCACCCGGGACAAAAGTTCAATGAGCAGTTCTTC
TRBJ2-1 | NA | NA | TRBV5-3 | CASSFQGLPNEQFF | TGTGCCAGCAGTTTTCAGGGATTACCGAATGAACAGTTCTTC
TRBJ1-6 | few | NA | TRBV20-1 | CSARPPNSPLHF | TGCAGTGCTAGACCCCCGAACTCACCCCTCCACTTT
TRBJ1-1 | few | TRBD1 | TRBV5-8 | CASSLPQGALNTEAFF | TGTGCCAGCAGCTTGCCCCAGGGGGCCTTGAACACTGAAGCTTTCTTT
TRBJ2-7 | few | NA | TRBV7-6 | CASSFSPGAGEQYF | TGTGCCAGCAGCTTTTCTCCAGGGGCAGGCGAGCAGTACTTC
TRBJ1-2 | few | NA | TRBV5-6 | CASSRKGATDRSYGYTF | TGTGCCAGCAGCCGAAAAGGAGCTACAGACAGATCCTATGGCTACACCTTC